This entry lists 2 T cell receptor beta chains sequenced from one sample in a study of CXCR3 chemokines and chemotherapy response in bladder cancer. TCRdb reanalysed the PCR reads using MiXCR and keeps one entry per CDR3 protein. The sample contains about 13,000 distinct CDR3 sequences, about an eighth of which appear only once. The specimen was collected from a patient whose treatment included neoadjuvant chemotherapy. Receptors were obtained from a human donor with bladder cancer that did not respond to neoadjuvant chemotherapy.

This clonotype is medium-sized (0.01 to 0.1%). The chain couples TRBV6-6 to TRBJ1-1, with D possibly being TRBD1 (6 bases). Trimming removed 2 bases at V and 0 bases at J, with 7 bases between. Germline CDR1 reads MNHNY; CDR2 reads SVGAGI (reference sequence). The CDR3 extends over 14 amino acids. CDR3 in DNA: TGTGCCAGCAGTTACGACAGGTTGAACACTGAAGCTTTCTTT. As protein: CASSYDRLNTEAFF.

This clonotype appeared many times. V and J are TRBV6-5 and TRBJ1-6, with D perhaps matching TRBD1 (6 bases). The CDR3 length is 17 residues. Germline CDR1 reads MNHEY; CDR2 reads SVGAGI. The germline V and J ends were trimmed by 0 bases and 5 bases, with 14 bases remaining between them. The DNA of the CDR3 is TGTGCCAGCAGTTACTCGATGGGACACACCAATAATTCACCCCTCCACTTT. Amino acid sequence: CASSYSMGHTNNSPLHF.